Listed below are T cell receptor beta chains from one sample, sequenced in a study of blood T cell repertoires in COVID-19. TCRdb's table, derived via immunoSEQ multiplex PCR, lists solely in-frame clones and lacks some. The sample contains around 700,000 clones, more than 80% of which appear only once. Specimen: peripheral blood. Every receptor here comes from a woman aged 18-30 years with acute or convalescent COVID-19. Each CDR3 is given with its conserved first and last residue. A D gene is named only where the DNA matches it firmly.

J	V	D	DNA	CDR3
TRBJ2-2	TRBV19	NA	TGTGCCAGTAGTCCATACACCGGGGAGCTGTTTTTT	CASSPYTGELFF
TRBJ1-4	TRBV5-1	NA	TGCGCCAGCAGCTTGGGGCTTGCAACTAATGAAAAACTGTTTTTT	CASSLGLATNEKLFF
TRBJ2-2	TRBV7-8	NA	TGTGCCAGCAGCTTAGCGAGTCCAGGGGGGATCTTGGAGCTGTTTTTT	CASSLASPGGILELFF
TRBJ1-1	TRBV14	NA	TGTGCCAGCAGCACCAGGGCCAGGGCTTTCTTT	CASSTRARAFF
TRBJ1-3	TRBV19	NA	TGTGCCAGCCAGACGGAGAGCTCTGGAAACACCATATATTTT	CASQTESSGNTIYF
TRBJ1-2	TRBV19	TRBD1	TGTGCCAGTAGCGAAGGACAGGGACCCTATGGCTACACCTTC	CASSEGQGPYGYTF
TRBJ1-1	TRBV6-1	TRBD1	TGTGCCAGCAGTGAATTTCCTCAGGGGGCAGGTAACACTGAAGCTTTCTTT	CASSEFPQGAGNTEAFF
TRBJ1-5	TRBV7-8	TRBD1	TGTGCCAGCAGCAACGGAAACAGGGGGAATCAGCCCCAGCATTTT	CASSNGNRGNQPQHF
TRBJ1-2	TRBV6-2/TRBV6-3	NA	TGTGCCAGCAGTTACGGTCAGGGAATCGGCTACACCTTC	CASSYGQGIGYTF
TRBJ1-2	TRBV12-3/TRBV12-4	TRBD1	TGTGCCAGCAGTTTATCAGGGGGCGGTGGCTACACCTTC	CASSLSGGGGYTF
TRBJ2-2	TRBV9	TRBD2	TGTGCCAGCAACTTACTAGCGGAGAACACCGGGGAGCTGTTTTTT	CASNLLAENTGELFF
TRBJ2-1	TRBV7-3	NA	TGTGCCAGCAGCTCCGGGGTCAATGAGCAGTTCTTC	CASSSGVNEQFF
TRBJ1-1	TRBV5-1	NA	TGCGCCAGCAGCTTGGGTCGGACAGCTGAAGCTTTCTTT	CASSLGRTAEAFF